The T cell receptor (beta chain) described here comes from a study of shared clonotypes between healthy human individuals. Overall study results and limits: Few donors limited the genetic and exposure-history diversity represented.

This clone was picked up a small number of times. Its cognate antigen is unknown. Per sorted-subset replicate PCR, input was approximately 210 ng DNA, representing around 30,000 T cell genomes. Assay used: immunoSEQ multiplex PCR; TCRdb lists only in-frame clones, some missing. Of around 990,000 clones in the sample, 70% to 80% were seen once. The TCR originated in a young man in good health. Some clones in this sample may be carry-over from other donors' samples. Sequences were obtained from memory CD4+ T cells from PBMCs. Specified subset: CD45RA-negative fraction.

CDR3 DNA sequence: TGCAGCGTTGACAGGGCAGTAAGGAGGGATGGCTACACCTTC. Encoded protein: CSVDRAVRRDGYTF. The chain joins TRBV29-1 to TRBJ1-2; D might be TRBD1 (5 bases). Deletions cut 3 bases from V and 6 bases from J, with 17 bases between. Germline values: CDR1 SQVTM, CDR2 ANQGSEA. This CDR3 spans 14 amino acids.